This entry lists 26 T cell receptor beta chains sequenced from one sample in a study of shared clonotypes between healthy human individuals. Here immunoSEQ multiplex PCR was the method, and the copy in TCRdb shows in-frame clones only, minus some. The profile shows about 2.4 million clones, around nine tenths of them singletons. Sequenced input: naive CD4+ T cells sorted from blood. Subset described: CD45RA+ positively selected. All receptors derive from a man between 18 and 35 years old in good health.

This rearrangement joins TRBV18 to TRBJ1-2; D gene uncertain. Deletions cut 4 bases from V and 4 bases from J, with 10 bases between. Germline assignment: CDR1 KGHSH and CDR2 LQKENI. This CDR3 region has 13 residues. CDR3 loop: CASSRGFGYGYTF. The CDR3, as DNA: TGTGCCAGCTCACGGGGTTTTGGCTATGGCTACACCTTC.

The sample holds one count of this clone. The J gene is TRBJ2-7, the V gene TRBV7-8; D is uncertain. Germline V gene sequence: CDR1 SGHVS, CDR2 FQNEAQ. CDR3 length equals 14 residues. V was shortened by 1 base and J by 3 bases, with 10 bases between the two germline ends. CDR3 protein: CASSLGWVSYEQYF. As DNA, the CDR3 is TGTGCCAGCAGCTTAGGTTGGGTCAGCTACGAGCAGTACTTC.

The chain has TRBV29-1 and TRBJ2-7; 8 bases agree with TRBD1. The CDR3 has 13 amino acids. V was pared by 6 bases and J by 3 bases, with 7 bases of the junction left unmatched. The germline V gene encodes CDR1 SQVTM and CDR2 ANQGSEA. For the CDR3, the DNA is TGCAGCGTGGAAAGGACAGGGAGCTACGAGCAGTACTTC. This encodes CSVERTGSYEQYF.

The chain combines TRBV5-1 with TRBJ1-5, with 10 bases that match TRBD1. V trimming: 1 base; J trimming: 5 bases; junction bases outside the gene matches: 3. The CDR3 extends over 15 amino acids. CDR1 and CDR2 (germline): SGHRS, YFSETQ. CDR3 amino acids: CASSLQGQGDQPQHF. For the CDR3, the DNA is TGCGCCAGCAGCTTGCAAGGACAGGGGGATCAGCCCCAGCATTTT.

CDR3 amino acids: CASSRTGTEANYGYTF. CDR3 DNA: TGTGCCAGCAGCCGAACCGGGACAGAAGCTAACTATGGCTACACCTTC. The chain has TRBV4-2 and TRBJ1-2, with 7 bases lining up with TRBD1. The germline CDR1 and CDR2 sequences are LGHNA and YNFKEQ. J gave up 0 bases and V 4 bases, and 8 bases lay outside the gene matches. This CDR3 comprises 16 residues.

Turning to this clone: The identical CDR3 is also encoded by other nucleotide sequences in the sample. The rearrangement uses TRBV30 and TRBJ1-1; D is unresolved. The CDR3 extends over 13 amino acids. V lost 2 bases to trimming and J lost 0 bases, with 7 bases between them. Germline CDR1 and CDR2: GTSNPN and SVGIG (reference sequence). CDR3 protein: CAWSPGMNTEAFF. As DNA, the CDR3 is TGTGCCTGGAGTCCGGGAATGAACACTGAAGCTTTCTTT.

In this sample, this clone turned up once. The chain is built from TRBV7-9 and TRBJ1-3; 7 bases agree with TRBD1. The germline V gene has CDR1 SEHNR and CDR2 FQNEAQ (reference sequence). V dropped 4 bases and J dropped 2; count of bases not matched to a gene: 5. The CDR3 is 15 amino acids. The CDR3 sequence is CASSSGQMTGNTIYF. CDR3 coding DNA: TGTGCCAGCAGCTCGGGACAGATGACTGGAAACACCATATATTTT.

This clone was seen once. Other DNA sequences in this specimen translate into the identical CDR3. The rearrangement uses TRBV7-2 and TRBJ2-2; 14 bases fit TRBD2. Germline assignment: CDR1 SGHTA and CDR2 FQGNSA. The ends lost 4 bases at V and 2 bases at J; junction bases unmatched: 3. The CDR3 runs 17 residues. The CDR3 DNA follows: TGTGCCAGCAGCTCAGGACTAGCGGGAGGCAACACCGGGGAGCTGTTTTTT. As protein: CASSSGLAGGNTGELFF.

The genes are TRBV10-2 and TRBJ1-2, with 8 nucleotides matching TRBD1. CDR3 length: 14 residues. Germline V gene lookup returns CDR1 WSHSY and CDR2 SAAADI. V lost 6 bases to trimming and J lost 3 bases; unmatched junction nucleotides: 6. In DNA, the CDR3 is TGCGCCAGCAGGAACCCGGGACAGGACTATGGCTACACCTTC. Translation gives CASRNPGQDYGYTF.

Points on this clone: The same CDR3 can be traced to other DNA sequences in this sample. The chain is built from TRBV7-8 and TRBJ2-7, with D perhaps TRBD1 (6 bases). Trimming stripped 6 bases from V and 1 base from J, with 13 bases between. The CDR3 loop spans 14 amino acids. Germline loops: CDR1 SGHVS, CDR2 FQNEAQ. The CDR3 protein is CASSPGTNSYEQYF. CDR3 nucleotides: TGTGCCAGCAGTCCCGGGACAAATTCCTACGAGCAGTACTTC.

In its sample, this clone was seen once. The V call is TRBV10-2, the J call TRBJ1-5; D perhaps matches TRBD1 (6 bases). The CDR3 is 13 residues long. The germline V and J ends were trimmed by 6 bases and 6 bases, with 12 bases remaining between them. Per the germline V gene, CDR1 is WSHSY and CDR2 is SAAADI. The CDR3 DNA sequence: TGCGCCAGCAGCGGACAGTTGACTCAGCCCCAGCATTTT. Its protein is CASSGQLTQPQHF.

The chain is built from TRBV5-5 and TRBJ2-1; tentatively, D is TRBD2 (5 bases). The V gene's germline CDR1 is SGHKS and CDR2 YYEKEE (reference sequence). V shed 0 bases and J shed 12 bases, with 13 bases lying between them. CDR3 length: 13 residues. The CDR3: CASSLVASGRQFF. The CDR3 region has the DNA TGTGCCAGCAGCTTGGTAGCGAGCGGCCGGCAGTTCTTC.

The gene calls are TRBV10-3 and TRBJ2-7; D is uncertain. The CDR3 spans 12 residues. Trimming took 3 bases from V and 4 from J, leaving 7 bases between them. CDR1 and CDR2 (germline): ENHRY, SYGVKD. CDR3 sequence reads: CAISDDWYEQYF. The CDR3 DNA is TGTGCCATCAGTGATGACTGGTACGAGCAGTACTTC.

This clone has only one observation. The chain joins TRBV6-7 to TRBJ1-1, with TRBD1 identical over 7 bases. TRBV6-7 is given ORF status, its function remaining uncertain. This CDR3 region has 15 residues. The trim removed 7 bases at V and 0 bases at J, leaving 8 bases unmatched. The CDR3 coding sequence is TGTGCCAGCACCAACGGGGGACAGCTGAACACTGAAGCTTTCTTT. As protein: CASTNGGQLNTEAFF.

V and J are TRBV30 and TRBJ1-4; 10 bases are shared with TRBD1. Germline V CDR1 and CDR2: GTSNPN, SVGIG (reference sequence). The CDR3 loop spans 14 amino acids. J lost 5 bases, V lost 2 bases, and 2 bases had no gene match. The CDR3 coding sequence is TGTGCCTGGAGTCCGGGACAGGGGAATGAAAAACTGTTTTTT. Its translation is CAWSPGQGNEKLFF.

This clone appeared a few times. Other DNA sequences in the same sample also yield this CDR3. The V and J genes are TRBV2 and TRBJ1-5; D unclear. Germline V lookup: CDR1 SNHLY, CDR2 FYNNEI. The CDR3 has 13 residues. V lost 4 bases to trimming and J lost 1 base, with 5 bases between them. The CDR3 DNA is TGTGCCAGCAGTGGTGGGAGCAATCAGCCCCAGCATTTT. It specifies CASSGGSNQPQHF.

J is TRBJ2-2 and V is TRBV10-2, with D perhaps TRBD1 (6 bases). Trimming stripped 5 bases from V and 3 bases from J, with 13 bases between. Per germline, CDR1 WSHSY and CDR2 SAAADI. This CDR3 is built from 15 residues. The CDR3 DNA reads TGCGCCAGCAGTAAACAGACAGGTTACACCGGGGAGCTGTTTTTT. Translating gives CASSKQTGYTGELFF.

The chain links TRBV5-1 to TRBJ2-5, with D perhaps being TRBD1 or TRBD2 (5 bases each). CDR1 is SGHRS and CDR2 is YFSETQ in the germline V gene. The V gene lost 0 bases and the J gene lost 9 bases, with 15 bases spanning the gap. The CDR3 consists of 14 residues. The DNA for the CDR3 is TGCGCCAGCAGCTTGGGGGACCCCAAAGCGCCCCAGTACTTC. Translated, it gives CASSLGDPKAPQYF.

This chain uses TRBV7-8 with TRBJ1-1; a possible D gene is TRBD1 (5 bases). The CDR3 contains 13 residues. Germline V gives CDR1 SGHVS, CDR2 FQNEAQ. V shed 4 bases and J shed 8 bases, with 14 bases lying between them. The CDR3 nucleotides read TGTGCCAGCAGCTCCCACGGGGCAAGGGAAGCTTTCTTT. It is translated as CASSSHGAREAFF.

This clone was found a few times. The J gene is TRBJ1-1, the V gene TRBV7-8, with unresolved D. Germline V CDR1 and CDR2: SGHVS, FQNEAQ. The V gene lost 3 bases and the J gene lost 8 bases, with 10 bases spanning the gap. There are 12 residues in the CDR3. CDR3 DNA: TGTGCCAGCAGCTTGGTTGGTAGAGAAGCTTTCTTT. Translation gives CASSLVGREAFF.

The CDR3 coding sequence is TGTGCCAGCAGTGAACAGGCCGGGACAGGCGCCCGGAGGACCTTC. Its protein is CASSEQAGTGARRTF. V usage is TRBV2 and J usage is TRBJ1-2; TRBD1 agrees at 8 bases. The CDR3 consists of 15 residues. Germline CDR1 SNHLY, CDR2 FYNNEI. Trimming took 2 bases from V and 14 from J; bases not matched to a gene: 16. The complete variable domain, with remaining parts taken from reference TRBV2 and TRBJ1-2, reads EPEVTQTPSHQVTQMGQEVILRCVPISNHLYFYWYRQILGQKVEFLVSFYNNEISEKSEIFDDQFSVERPDGSNFTLKIRSTKLEDSAMYFCASSEQAGTGARRTFGSGTRLTVV.

The chain combines TRBV7-2 with TRBJ1-5; 7 nucleotides agree with TRBD1. Germline CDR1 SGHTA, CDR2 FQGNSA. The CDR3 totals 14 residues. Germline trimming cut 4 bases from V and 6 bases from J; bases unmatched to any gene: 6. CDR3 residues: CASSSNRGGQPQHF. CDR3 sequence (DNA): TGTGCCAGCAGCTCAAACAGGGGAGGTCAGCCCCAGCATTTT. The full variable domain, in which reference TRBV7-2 and TRBJ1-5 provide the parts outside the CDR3, is GAGVSQSPSNKVTEKGKDVELRCDPISGHTALYWYRQSLGQGLEFLIYFQGNSAPDKSGLPSDRFSAERTGGSVSTLTIQRTQQEDSAVYLCASSSNRGGQPQHFGDGTRLSIL.

CDR3 in DNA: TGTGCCAGCTCACCTCATCCAGGGCAGAACTATGGCTACACCTTC. Its protein product is CASSPHPGQNYGYTF. The genes are TRBV18 and TRBJ1-2, with a possible D match to TRBD1 (5 bases). The CDR3 covers 15 residues. CDR1 and CDR2 (germline): KGHSH, LQKENI. V lost 3 bases, J lost 2 bases, and 13 bases lay in between.

The chain carries TRBV25-1 and TRBJ2-1, with TRBD2 matching 7 bases. This CDR3 comprises 15 residues. V gave up 5 bases and J gave up 0 bases; unmatched junction bases: 4. Germline V gene lookup returns CDR1 MGHDK and CDR2 SYGVNS. The CDR3 reads CASSTTSVSYNEQFF. In DNA form, the CDR3 reads TGTGCCAGCAGTACCACTAGCGTCTCCTACAATGAGCAGTTCTTC.

The chain joins TRBV10-3 to TRBJ2-5, with D unresolved. CDR1 is ENHRY and CDR2 is SYGVKD in the germline V gene. V lost 6 bases, J lost 1 base, and 12 bases lay in between. The CDR3 has 14 amino acids. The CDR3 nucleotides are TGTGCCATCAGATCGGACGGAATCCAAGAGACCCAGTACTTC. It specifies CAIRSDGIQETQYF.

This clone was seen only once. This chain connects TRBV10-3 to TRBJ2-3, with 10 bases identical to TRBD2. Trimming removed 0 bases from V and 2 bases from J; junction bases left unmatched: 8. Per germline, CDR1 ENHRY and CDR2 SYGVKD. This CDR3 region has 18 residues. The CDR3 reads CAISESLGSGGSTDTQYF. The CDR3 bases are TGTGCCATCAGTGAGTCACTCGGTAGCGGGGGGTCCACAGATACGCAGTATTTT.